This T cell receptor (beta chain) is from a study of CD8+CD57+ T cells in acquired aplastic anemia. Whole-study context: The mean DNA yield obtained from sorted CD4+ and CD8+ cells came to 3 to 3.5 ug.

Study-wide points: The study found no significant CD8+ Simpson's diversity difference between patients and controls. A set of twenty-nine CD8+ CDR3 sequences was shared between patients and controls, and these sequences appeared highly expressed in patients.

Germline V gene data show CDR1 as SGHTA and CDR2 as FQGNSA. This CDR3 contains 15 residues. Trimming shortened V by 4 bases and J by 1 base, and 13 bases separated the two germline ends. Notes on this clonotype: Its antigen remains unidentified.

Genomic DNA provided the template from which TCR beta VDJ and CDR3 profiles were obtained. From the reads, TCRdb called clonotypes with MiXCR, one entry per CDR3 protein. The sample holds some 120,000 distinct CDR3 sequences, 55% to 70% seen once. Sequencing was done on patients that had shown CD8+CD57+ cell expansion by flow cytometry. The J gene is TRBJ1-1, the V gene TRBV7-2; D gene unclear. This clonotype was sampled from a human donor with aplastic anemia. The sample was sorted CD4+, CD8+, or CD8+CD57+ T cells (not recorded which) from PBMCs. Here the CDR3 reads CASSYYVVGNTEAFF. DNA of the CDR3: TGTGCCAGCAGCTACTATGTTGTGGGGAACACTGAAGCTTTCTTT.